Below are 22 T cell receptor beta chains sequenced from a single sample in a study of CD4 T cells in relation to SARS-CoV-2 and coronaviruses. Their antigens are not known. Produced via immunoSEQ multiplex PCR; TCRdb's table is partial and in-frame only. This sample has some 40,000 clones, with about four fifths found just once. Sequencing was performed on naive CD4+ T cells from PBMCs, cultured in vitro. This sample's subset: naive CD4+ T cells isolated by negative enrichment. Source of these receptors: an adult with COVID-19.

This chain joins TRBV19 and TRBJ2-1; TRBD2 agrees at 9 bases. CDR1 is LNHDA, CDR2 SQIVND, per germline (reference sequence). V dropped 0 bases and J dropped 4; count of bases not matched to a gene: 4. The CDR3 extends over 16 amino acids. The CDR3 region has the DNA TGTGCCAGTAGTATAGATCTGGCGGGAGGGTACAATGAGCAGTTCTTC. Its translation is CASSIDLAGGYNEQFF.

The V gene is TRBV30, the J gene TRBJ2-7, with 7 bases matching TRBD1. Germline loops: CDR1 GTSNPN, CDR2 SVGIG (reference sequence). The V segment lost 3 bases and the J segment 2 bases; nucleotides outside the gene matches: 1. The CDR3 totals 12 residues. CDR3 nucleotides: TGTGCCTGGAGCGACAGGGCCTACGAGCAGTACTTC. The encoded protein is CAWSDRAYEQYF.

The chain couples TRBV3-1 (or the pseudogene TRBV3-2) to TRBJ1-2; possibly TRBD1 for D (5 bases). CDR1 is LGHDT, CDR2 YNNKEL, per germline (reference sequence). The CDR3 has 15 amino acids. V dropped 0 bases and J dropped 4 bases, with 12 bases sitting between them. CDR3 sequence (DNA): TGTGCCAGCAGCCAAGAAGCCAGGGTCAGCTATGGCTACACCTTC. Its protein product is CASSQEARVSYGYTF.

The V call is TRBV5-4, the J call TRBJ2-1, with a tentative D call TRBD2 (6 bases). Trimming shortened V by 4 bases and J by 0 bases, and 17 bases separated the two germline ends. This CDR3 is 17 amino acids long. CDR1 and CDR2 from the germline V gene are SGHNT and YYREEE (reference sequence). The CDR3 is CASSNAPTSSSYNEQFF. The CDR3 bases are TGTGCCAGCAGCAACGCTCCAACTAGCAGCTCCTACAATGAGCAGTTCTTC.

The rearrangement links TRBV7-2 to TRBJ2-5; 9 bases match TRBD1. This CDR3 has 15 residues. CDR1 SGHTA and CDR2 FQGNSA come from the germline V gene. Trimming at V came to 3 bases and at J to 4 bases, leaving 6 bases not matched to a gene. The CDR3 DNA sequence: TGTGCCAGCAGCTTTCGTGGACAGGGGTTAGAGACCCAGTACTTC. Encoded protein: CASSFRGQGLETQYF.

This chain joins TRBV2 and TRBJ2-7; possibly TRBD1 or TRBD2 for D (5 bases each). CDR3 size: 12 residues. CDR1 and CDR2 from the germline V gene are SNHLY and FYNNEI. V lost 6 bases to trimming and J lost 4 bases, with 10 bases between them. CDR3 sequence: CASSGDGYEQYF. The CDR3 nucleotides are TGTGCCAGCAGCGGGGACGGGTACGAGCAGTACTTC.

The chain links TRBV18 to TRBJ2-1; TRBD1 is a possible D gene (5 bases). Trimming took off 2 bases at V and 0 bases at J, with 8 bases between the two ends. The CDR3 length is 15 residues. Germline CDR1 is KGHSH and CDR2 is LQKENI. Written as DNA, the CDR3 is TGTGCCAGCTCACCAGGGGCGAGCTCCTACAATGAGCAGTTCTTC. Translating it yields CASSPGASSYNEQFF.

The V gene is TRBV19, the J gene TRBJ2-2, with 8 bases that match TRBD1. The CDR3 spans 17 residues. Germline CDR1 LNHDA, CDR2 SQIVND (reference sequence). The J segment lost 7 bases and the V segment lost 5 bases, leaving 15 bases of the junction unmatched. CDR3 loop: CASSFSDRVPFVGELFF. Written as DNA, the CDR3 is TGTGCCAGTAGTTTCTCGGACAGGGTGCCGTTCGTCGGGGAGCTGTTTTTT. Supplemented by reference TRBV19 and TRBJ2-2, the full variable domain reads DGGITQSPKYLFRKEGQNVTLSCEQNLNHDAMYWYRQDPGQGLRLIYYSQIVNDFQKGDIAEGYSVSREKKESFPLTVTSAQKNPTAFYLCASSFSDRVPFVGELFFGEGSRLTVL.

This chain connects TRBV2 to TRBJ2-2, with a weak D call TRBD2 (5 bases). The CDR3 loop spans 12 amino acids. The germline gives CDR1 SNHLY, CDR2 FYNNEI. V was pared by 7 bases and J by 5 bases, with 8 bases between. The CDR3 sequence is CASTRGTGELFF. CDR3 nucleotides: TGTGCCAGCACCCGAGGGACCGGGGAGCTGTTTTTT.

This clone showed up just a few times. The rearrangement uses TRBV28 and TRBJ1-2; the D gene is possibly TRBD1 (5 bases). V was cut by 0 bases and J by 6 bases, with 14 bases left in between. CDR1 is MDHEN and CDR2 is SYDVKM in the germline V gene. The CDR3 is 15 residues long. CDR3: CASSLWSTESNGYTF. The CDR3 DNA sequence: TGTGCCAGCAGTTTATGGTCGACAGAGAGTAATGGCTACACCTTC.

V gene TRBV5-4 combines with J gene TRBJ2-5; a possible D gene is TRBD2 (6 bases). The CDR3 runs 13 residues. CDR1 and CDR2 from the germline V gene are SGHNT and YYREEE (reference sequence). The CDR3 sequence is CALGGGYQETQYF. Written as DNA, the CDR3 is TGTGCTTTGGGTGGGGGGTACCAAGAGACCCAGTACTTC.

This clone appeared once. CDR3 DNA sequence: TGTGCCAGCACCAGACTAGCGGGAGAGGGCGATACGCAGTATTTT. This gives the protein CASTRLAGEGDTQYF. The J gene is TRBJ2-3, the V gene TRBV6-5; 12 bases agree with TRBD2. Per the germline V gene, CDR1 is MNHEY and CDR2 is SVGAGI. CDR3 length: 15 residues. Trimming at V came to 7 bases and at J to 6 bases, leaving 8 bases not matched to a gene.

The chain is built from TRBV6-5 and TRBJ1-2; TRBD1 matches at 7 bases. With V trimmed by 6 bases and J by 8 bases, 15 bases remained unmatched. CDR3 size: 15 residues. The germline gives CDR1 MNHEY, CDR2 SVGAGI. The chain's CDR3 is CASRALLINRGGYTF. For the CDR3, the DNA is TGTGCCAGCAGGGCCCTCCTAATTAACAGGGGCGGCTACACCTTC.

This clone is a singleton in its sample. The V and J genes are TRBV13 and TRBJ1-3; tentative D call: TRBD1 (6 bases). V gave up 5 bases and J gave up 2 bases, with 16 bases separating them. The CDR3 sequence is 16 residues long. The V gene's germline CDR1 is PRHDT and CDR2 FYEKMQ (reference sequence). CDR3 residues: CASSKAGVMAGNTIYF. The CDR3 DNA reads TGTGCCAGCAGCAAAGCAGGGGTAATGGCTGGAAACACCATATATTTT.

CDR3 amino acids: CASSISGRKTQYF. In nucleotides, the CDR3 is TGTGCCAGTAGTATTAGCGGGAGGAAGACCCAGTACTTC. The chain carries TRBV19 and TRBJ2-5, with 10 bases identical to TRBD2. The V segment lost 3 bases and the J segment 6 bases; nucleotides outside the gene matches: 1. The CDR3 is 13 residues long. Germline V lookup: CDR1 LNHDA, CDR2 SQIVND (reference sequence).

The DNA of the CDR3 is TGTGCCAGTAGTACACAGACCTCTCGACTAGCGGGAGGGGCAGAGACCCAGTACTTC. Translated, it gives CASSTQTSRLAGGAETQYF. The chain couples TRBV19 to TRBJ2-5; 14 positions match TRBD2. With V trimmed by 4 bases and J by 4 bases, 14 bases remained unmatched. This CDR3 contains 19 residues. Germline V gives CDR1 LNHDA, CDR2 SQIVND (reference sequence).

Of note for this clone: The junction departs from germline at one end; a sequencing error may be responsible. This chain links TRBV12-5 with TRBJ2-5, with 8 positions matching TRBD2. Germline values: CDR1 LGHNT, CDR2 FRNRAP. CDR3 length: 14 residues. DNA for the CDR3: TGTGCTAGCGGTTGGGGGCTAGCGGGTGAGACCCAGTACTTC. Translating it yields CASGWGLAGETQYF.

The rearrangement joins TRBV10-2 to TRBJ1-1, with D possibly TRBD1 on 5 matching bases. There are 13 residues in the CDR3. V lost 4 bases to trimming and J lost 4 bases, with 10 bases between them. The germline V gene encodes CDR1 WSHSY and CDR2 SAAADI. The CDR3 sequence: CASSVGVGTEAFF. The DNA for the CDR3 is TGCGCCAGCAGTGTGGGGGTCGGCACTGAAGCTTTCTTT.

The V and J genes are TRBV9 and TRBJ2-1; a weak D match, TRBD1 (5 bases). The CDR3 loop spans 16 amino acids. Trimming pared 0 bases from V and 5 bases from J, leaving 15 bases between. Germline loops: CDR1 SGDLS, CDR2 YYNGEE. The DNA of the CDR3 is TGTGCCAGCAGCGTAGAAGGGGAAGGGGCCCACAATGAGCAGTTCTTC. This gives the protein CASSVEGEGAHNEQFF.

The chain employs TRBV30 and TRBJ2-5; D is undetermined. The CDR3 consists of 11 residues. V dropped 0 bases and J dropped 5 bases, with 4 bases sitting between them. The germline V gene encodes CDR1 GTSNPN and CDR2 SVGIG (reference sequence). The CDR3 loop is CAWSVSETQYF. In DNA form, the CDR3 reads TGTGCCTGGAGTGTATCCGAGACCCAGTACTTC.

This clone was counted a few times. The J gene is TRBJ2-7, the V gene TRBV28, with D hard to call. The V gene lost 6 bases and the J gene lost 2 bases, with 11 bases spanning the gap. From germline, CDR1 is MDHEN and CDR2 SYDVKM. CDR3 length: 13 residues. The CDR3 protein is CASSRDGPYEQYF. Written as DNA, the CDR3 is TGTGCCAGCAGCCGCGACGGGCCCTACGAGCAGTACTTC.

This clone was seen once. V and J are TRBV7-9 and TRBJ1-4; D perhaps matches TRBD1 (5 bases). Trimming stripped 5 bases from V and 2 bases from J, with 18 bases between. Germline lookup yields CDR1 SEHNR and CDR2 FQNEAQ (reference sequence). CDR3 length: 17 amino acids. The DNA for the CDR3 is TGTGCCAGCAGCGACGATACCGGGACCGAGACTAATGAAAAACTGTTTTTT. Encoded protein: CASSDDTGTETNEKLFF.